These 3 T cell receptor beta chains were all obtained from the same sample, sequenced in a study of metastatic and nonmetastatic thyroid tumors. Thyroid surgery had not been preceded by any treatment in any patient. TCRdb redid the clone calls on the PCR reads using MiXCR. The table shows tens of thousands of clones, with approximately 15% occurring only once. The sequencing sample was made of blood. These receptors all come from a female donor with papillary thyroid cancer or a benign thyroid nodule (not recorded which). Some clones in this sample may be carry-over from other donors' samples.

The table lists this clone with many counts. The chain carries TRBV28 and TRBJ1-1; TRBD1 is a possible D gene (6 bases). The CDR3 sequence is 16 residues long. With 6 bases removed from V and 0 bases from J, the gap between germline ends came to 17 bases. Germline CDR1 is MDHEN and CDR2 is SYDVKM. The CDR3 DNA sequence: TGTGCCAGCAGAGGGGGGGGGGCCTCCATGAACACTGAAGCTTTCTTT. This sequence encodes CASRGGGASMNTEAFF.

This clone was seen ten or more times. V gene TRBV6-1 combines with J gene TRBJ1-4; no clear D. V was trimmed by 8 bases and J by 1 base, leaving 11 bases between them. The V gene's germline CDR1 is MNHNS and CDR2 SASEGT. The CDR3 sequence is 14 residues long. CDR3 in DNA: TGTGCCAGCTCCAAGGGTGGAACTAATGAAAAACTGTTTTTT. Encoded protein: CASSKGGTNEKLFF.

This clone was observed at least ten times. The chain is built from TRBV11-2 and TRBJ2-1, with TRBD2 identical over 12 bases. CDR1 and CDR2 (germline): SGHAT, FQNNGV. This CDR3 region has 17 residues. Unmatched junction bases numbered 6, after V lost 0 bases and J lost 6 bases. The CDR3 DNA reads as TGTGCCAGCAGCTTAGATATGACTAGCGGGAGTGGCAATGAGCAGTTCTTC. It is translated as CASSLDMTSGSGNEQFF.